This T cell receptor beta chain was sequenced for a study of OX40 agonist ivuxolimab in advanced cancers. For the wider study: Ivuxolimab was a fully human IgG2 agonistic monoclonal antibody targeting the costimulatory receptor OX40 (CD134). Intravenous ivuxolimab was administered to patients every 2 weeks at six dose levels: 0.01, 0.1, 0.3, 1.5, 3 and 10 mg/kg. Of the approximately 53 patients in dose escalation, 19 had hepatocellular carcinoma, some 15 had melanoma, 9 had renal cell carcinoma and 9 had head and neck cancer. A male proportion of 82.7% and a mean age of roughly 58 years, ranging from 23 to 79, were recorded for the dose-escalation cohort. Patients were allowed to have had prior anti-PD-1, anti-PD-L1 or anti-CTLA-4 therapy, and around two fifths of the dose-escalation patients had been treated with checkpoint inhibitors. Partial responses occurred in three dose-escalation patients, of whom one had hepatocellular carcinoma and two had cutaneous melanoma. The purpose of peripheral TCRbeta sequencing was to test whether ivuxolimab changed TCR sequence diversity and led to clonal T-cell expansion. The paper reports the monotherapy dose-escalation portion (N of about 50 patients) of the phase I ivuxolimab trial.

As concerns this clone: Its antigen specificity is not known. The record has no base qualities; no much larger clone is one base away.

For sequencing of the TCRbeta CDR3 region, genomic DNA was extracted from the sorted cells. TCRbeta CDR3 regions were sequenced using the immunoSEQ Assay. In TCRdb, the immuneACCESS table is reduced to in-frame sequences with V and J assigned. These tables do not hold every clone; where another copy was compared, an unresolved V gene accounts for under half, and the others remain unexplained. A total of 65,000 to 80,000 clones appear in this sample, about 90% of them only once. Jointly, the top ten make up approximately 0.5% of the sample. Points the paper makes about the study in general: At doses of 0.1 to 3.0 mg/kg, clonal expansion of both CD4+ and CD8+ T cells in blood was seen between baseline and week 6. The antigen specificity of the clonally expanded peripheral T cells was not determined. Low levels of normalized T-cell clonal expansion were also seen in some patients who did not respond. In partial responders in the 0.1-3.0 mg/kg groups, normalized peripheral clonal expansion was found to be among the lowest, especially among CD8+ T cells. After ivuxolimab, CD8+ T cells had more expanded clones than CD4+ T cells on average.

Patients with autoimmune disease history or receiving systemic immunosuppression were excluded from the trial. Peripheral blood for TCR sequencing was collected from all dose cohorts at baseline, on cycle 4 day 1, and on cycle 7 day 1. The samples were drawn from a first-in-human, open-label, multicenter phase I dose-escalation trial of ivuxolimab. The trial enrolled adults with locally advanced or metastatic head and neck squamous cell, hepatocellular, melanoma or renal cell carcinoma. CD4+ and CD8+ T cells were sorted separately from peripheral blood before TCR sequencing. The specimen was CD4+ or CD8+ T cells sorted from blood, collected in a trial of the OX40 agonist ivuxolimab. The receptor was isolated from an adult with an advanced solid tumor such as melanoma, head and neck, liver or kidney cancer.

The CDR3 region: CASSFGQGAYNEQFF. The nucleotide sequence is given as TGTGCCAGCAGCTTCGGACAGGGGGCCTACAATGAGCAGTTCTTC. The chain is made from TRBV6-5 and TRBJ2-1; 10 bases in the middle match TRBD1. After removal of 6 bases from V and 2 bases from J, the junction retains 4 bases not matched to a gene. CDR1 and CDR2 are read off the germline V gene as MNHEY and SVGAGI. From cysteine to phenylalanine, the CDR3 is 15 amino acids long. Here the CDR3 DNA is all that survives: 45 bases in frame from base 1.